Described below is a single T cell receptor (beta chain) sequence and its context. What it recognizes is unknown. The data derive from a study of vaccination effects on CD4 cells after COVID-19. Study at large: As their vaccination, participants received two doses of either BNT162b2 or mRNA-1273. General study findings and limits: Marked clonal contraction of both clone types appeared late after vaccination. Common cold coronaviruses were cross-recognized by only 1 of 255 vaccine-induced clones in healthy vaccinees.

TCRdb keeps only in-frame clones here, not all; method: immunoSEQ multiplex PCR. The sample yields approximately 31,000 clones, approximately 63% seen once. CD4+ T cells were isolated after around ten days of culture. Germline CDR1 SGHDT, CDR2 YYEEEE. Trimming took 6 bases from V and 5 from J, leaving 27 bases between them. The CDR3 totals 17 residues. The sample here was CD4+ T cells from PBMCs cultured without peptide, taken before COVID-19 vaccination. The clonotype originates from a human donor who received a COVID-19 vaccine. V gene TRBV5-6 combines with J gene TRBJ2-7; D may match TRBD1 or TRBD2 (6 bases each). CDR3 region: CASTERRRGLGAHEQYF. The CDR3 DNA follows: TGTGCCAGCACCGAAAGAAGACGGGGGTTGGGGGCCCACGAGCAGTACTTC.